This T cell receptor (beta chain) was obtained from a study of blood T cell repertoires in COVID-19. Methods used by the authors: Reference gene primer amplification yielded estimated nucleated cell counts. Clones were sequenced by immunoSEQ multiplex PCR, and TCRdb holds only the in-frame ones, with some missing. V and J calls and clone size are given by that table; D and trimming were obtained from the DNA. The sample lists some 170,000 clones, 82% seen once, with approximately 8.7% in the top ten. This receptor was obtained from a woman aged 70-85 years with acute or convalescent COVID-19. The sample was peripheral blood.

The CDR3 loop reads CASSLESGVPAFF. As DNA, the CDR3 is TGTGCCAGCAGCTTAGAGTCAGGGGTCCCAGCTTTCTTT. The J gene is TRBJ1-1, the V gene TRBV7-2, with D perhaps matching TRBD1 (6 bases). The germline CDR1 and CDR2 sequences are SGHTA and FQGNSA. The CDR3 has 13 amino acids. V was clipped by 1 base and J by 10 bases, with 13 bases between them.